The entry that follows covers one T cell receptor (beta chain) sequence. The antigen is undetermined. The sample comes from a study of cytomegalovirus exposure and HLA in healthy donors. V dropped 6 bases and J dropped 8 bases, with 13 bases sitting between them. Germline CDR1 reads LGHNT; CDR2 reads FRNRAP. This CDR3 has 13 residues. Study-level results: As immune exposure information, only CMV serostatus was available. Upon later analysis, HLA-associated TCR beta chains proved more clonally expanded than other, equally common chains. Later on, a genetic analysis was performed. It linked a missense variant in DCLRE1C with V- and J-gene trimming of TCR beta.

The PCR ran on 60 Vbeta and 13 Jbeta primers. The data were produced by immunoSEQ multiplex PCR, yet TCRdb's version contains in-frame clones alone and is incomplete. The data contain 85,000 to 130,000 clones, under 80% of them singletons. This rearrangement joins TRBV12-5 to TRBJ1-4, with D possibly matching TRBD1 (5 bases). Source material: PBMCs. This receptor was taken from a woman aged 50 to 60 in good health and CMV-seropositive. CDR3 protein: CASGLLRQEKLFF. The CDR3 region has the DNA TGTGCTAGTGGCCTTCTACGACAGGAAAAACTGTTTTTT.